This TCR beta chain was profiled in a study of OX40 agonist ivuxolimab in advanced cancers. Study conclusions and caveats: In CD8+ T cells, expanded clones were on average more numerous than in CD4+. The work left the antigen specificity of expanded peripheral T cells undetermined.

In the case of this clone: Its matching antigen is unknown.

Per the germline V gene, CDR1 is SGDLS and CDR2 is YYNGEE. The CDR3 has 18 residues. The V and J ends lost 4 bases and 0 bases, in that order; junction bases with no gene match: 5. TCRdb keeps only in-frame clones here, not all; method: immunoSEQ multiplex PCR. This sample has about 43,000 clones, with around 87% found just once. Material: CD4+ or CD8+ T cells sorted from blood, obtained in a trial of the OX40 agonist ivuxolimab. The rearrangement links TRBV9 to TRBJ2-1, with TRBD2 matching over 15 bases. This clonotype was sampled from an adult with an advanced solid tumor such as melanoma, head and neck, liver or kidney cancer. CDR3 protein: CASSTGTSGRPSYNEQFF. CDR3 DNA: TGTGCCAGCAGCACAGGGACTAGCGGGAGGCCCTCCTACAATGAGCAGTTCTTC.